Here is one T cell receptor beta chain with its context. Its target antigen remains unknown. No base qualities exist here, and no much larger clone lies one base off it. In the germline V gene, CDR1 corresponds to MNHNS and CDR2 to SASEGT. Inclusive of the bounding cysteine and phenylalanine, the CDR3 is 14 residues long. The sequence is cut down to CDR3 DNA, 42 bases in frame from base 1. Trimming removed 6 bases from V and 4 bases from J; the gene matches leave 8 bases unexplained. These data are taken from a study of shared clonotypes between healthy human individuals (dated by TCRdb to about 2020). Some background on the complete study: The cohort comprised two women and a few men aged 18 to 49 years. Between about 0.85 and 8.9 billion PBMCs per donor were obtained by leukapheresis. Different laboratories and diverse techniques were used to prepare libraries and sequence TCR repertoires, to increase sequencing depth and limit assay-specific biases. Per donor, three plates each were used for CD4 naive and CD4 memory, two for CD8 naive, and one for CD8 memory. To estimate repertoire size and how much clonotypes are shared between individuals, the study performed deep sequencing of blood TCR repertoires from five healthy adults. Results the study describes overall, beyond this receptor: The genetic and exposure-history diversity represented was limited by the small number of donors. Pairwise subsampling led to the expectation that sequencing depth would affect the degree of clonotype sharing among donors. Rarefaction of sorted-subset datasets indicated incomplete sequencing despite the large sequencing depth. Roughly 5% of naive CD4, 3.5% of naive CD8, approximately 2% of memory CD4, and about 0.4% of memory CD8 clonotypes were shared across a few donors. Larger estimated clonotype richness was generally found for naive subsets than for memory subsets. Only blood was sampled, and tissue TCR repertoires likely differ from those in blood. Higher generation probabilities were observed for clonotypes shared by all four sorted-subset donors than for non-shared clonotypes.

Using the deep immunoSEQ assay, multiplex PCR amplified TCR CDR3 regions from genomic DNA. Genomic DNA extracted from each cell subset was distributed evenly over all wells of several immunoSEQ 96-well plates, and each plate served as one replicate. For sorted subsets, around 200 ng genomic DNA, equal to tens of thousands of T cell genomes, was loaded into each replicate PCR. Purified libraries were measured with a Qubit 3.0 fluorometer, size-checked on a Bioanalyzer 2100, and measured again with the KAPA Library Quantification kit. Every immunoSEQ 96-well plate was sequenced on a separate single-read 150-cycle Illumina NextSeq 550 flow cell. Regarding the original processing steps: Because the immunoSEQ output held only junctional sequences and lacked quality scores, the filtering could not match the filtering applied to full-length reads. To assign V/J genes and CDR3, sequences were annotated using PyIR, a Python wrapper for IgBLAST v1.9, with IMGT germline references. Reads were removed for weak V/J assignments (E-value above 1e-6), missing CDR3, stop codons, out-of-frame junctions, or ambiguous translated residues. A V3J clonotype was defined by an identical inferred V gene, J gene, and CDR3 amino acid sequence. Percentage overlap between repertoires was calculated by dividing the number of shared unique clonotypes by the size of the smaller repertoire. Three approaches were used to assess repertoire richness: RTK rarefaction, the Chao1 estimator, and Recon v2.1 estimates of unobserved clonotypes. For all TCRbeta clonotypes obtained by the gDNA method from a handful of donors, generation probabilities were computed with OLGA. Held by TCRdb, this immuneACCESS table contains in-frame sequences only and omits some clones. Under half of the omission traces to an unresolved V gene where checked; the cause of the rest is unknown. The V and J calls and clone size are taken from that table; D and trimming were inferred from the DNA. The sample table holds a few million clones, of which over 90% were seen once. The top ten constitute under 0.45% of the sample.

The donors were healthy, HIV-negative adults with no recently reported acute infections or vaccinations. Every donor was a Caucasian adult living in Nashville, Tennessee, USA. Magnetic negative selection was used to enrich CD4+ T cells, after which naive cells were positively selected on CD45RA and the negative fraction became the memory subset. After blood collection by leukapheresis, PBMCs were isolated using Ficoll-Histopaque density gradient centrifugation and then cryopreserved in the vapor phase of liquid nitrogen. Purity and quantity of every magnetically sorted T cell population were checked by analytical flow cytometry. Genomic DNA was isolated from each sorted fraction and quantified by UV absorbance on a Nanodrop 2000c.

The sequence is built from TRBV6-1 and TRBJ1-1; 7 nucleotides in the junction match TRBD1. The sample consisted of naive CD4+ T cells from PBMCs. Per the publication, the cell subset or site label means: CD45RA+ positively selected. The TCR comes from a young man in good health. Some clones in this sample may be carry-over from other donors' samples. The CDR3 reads CASSRQGSSTEAFF. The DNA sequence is TGTGCCAGCAGCCGACAGGGATCGAGCACTGAAGCTTTCTTT.